The 6 T cell receptor beta chains in this list originate from one sample, sequenced in a study of blood T cell repertoires in COVID-19. The repertoire was sequenced with immunoSEQ multiplex PCR; TCRdb's copy has only in-frame clones and lacks some. In the table there are some 74,000 clones, 79% of which are singletons. The source material was peripheral blood. The receptors derive from a woman between 45 and 65 years old with acute or convalescent COVID-19.

This rearrangement joins TRBV15 to TRBJ1-6, with D perhaps matching TRBD1 (5 bases). The V gene's germline CDR1 is LNHNV and CDR2 YYDKDF (reference sequence). Trimming shortened V by 1 base and J by 6 bases, and 7 bases separated the two germline ends. This CDR3 is 14 amino acids long. The CDR3 coding sequence is TGTGCCACCAGCAGAGTCCAGGGTAATTCACCCCTCCACTTT. Encoded protein: CATSRVQGNSPLHF.

The V and J genes are TRBV7-3 and TRBJ2-7; 8 bases are a match to TRBD2. Trimming took 3 bases from V and 5 from J; bases not matched to a gene: 6. Per the germline V gene, CDR1 is SGHTA and CDR2 is FQGTGA. The CDR3 length is 14 residues. CDR3 region: CASSLIAGTNEQYF. The CDR3 DNA sequence: TGTGCCAGCAGCTTGATAGCGGGAACGAACGAGCAGTACTTC.

The rearrangement uses TRBV28 and TRBJ1-2; D perhaps matches TRBD1 (6 bases). This CDR3 has 13 amino acids. Germline V lookup: CDR1 MDHEN, CDR2 SYDVKM. Trimming pared 8 bases from V and 7 bases from J, leaving 17 bases between. CDR3 coding DNA: TGTGCCAGCCGGGACACTACTCAACGTGGCTACACCTTC. It translates to CASRDTTQRGYTF.

The V and J genes are TRBV5-1 and TRBJ2-3; D may be TRBD2 (5 bases). V was cut by 0 bases and J by 2 bases, with 10 bases left in between. CDR1 is SGHRS and CDR2 is YFSETQ in the germline V gene. This CDR3 comprises 15 residues. This CDR3 is CASSLVGVHTDTQYF. CDR3 nucleotide sequence: TGCGCCAGCAGCTTGGTCGGGGTTCACACAGATACGCAGTATTTT.

CDR3 amino acids: CASSLDLTGNTEAFF. The CDR3 coding sequence is TGTGCCAGCAGCTTAGACCTGACAGGAAACACTGAAGCTTTCTTT. This rearrangement joins TRBV7-8 to TRBJ1-1; tentatively, D is TRBD1 (6 bases). Deletions cut 1 base from V and 2 bases from J, with 11 bases between. Germline-derived CDR1 and CDR2 are SGHVS and FQNEAQ. This CDR3 comprises 15 residues. The full variable domain, completed using reference TRBV7-8 and TRBJ1-1, is GAGVSQSPRYKVAKRGQDVALRCDPISGHVSLFWYQQALGQGPEFLTYFQNEAQLDKSGLPSDRFFAERPEGSVSTLKIQRTQQEDSAVYLCASSLDLTGNTEAFFGQGTRLTVV.

This clone was observed once. This chain connects TRBV5-4 to TRBJ2-5; perhaps TRBD2 as D (6 bases). Germline V gene data show CDR1 as SGHNT and CDR2 as YYREEE (reference sequence). Trimming took off 0 bases at V and 4 bases at J, with 7 bases between the two ends. The CDR3 runs 13 residues. The CDR3 DNA follows: TGTGCCAGCAGCTTGGCCGGGAGAGAGACCCAGTACTTC. Its protein is CASSLAGRETQYF.